A single sample gave rise to the 9 T cell receptor beta chains below, sequenced in a study of PD-1 blockade in classical Hodgkin lymphoma (dated by TCRdb to about 2020). The receptor library was made with the immunoSEQ multiplex PCR assay. TCRdb took this table from immuneACCESS and kept in-frame rearrangements with V and J called. Such tables lack part of the clones; where checked against another copy, unresolved V genes explain under half of the gap, and the rest is unexplained. Present in this sample are 15,000 to 20,000 clones, 82% of which were seen just once. The ten largest clones add up to roughly 27% of the sample. In the paper's terms, the time point label means: cycle 2 day 1 (C2D1) of nivolumab. Every trial patient had relapsed after autologous stem cell transplantation, and cohorts A, B and C differed in prior brentuximab vedotin exposure. Sequenced material: peripheral blood mononuclear cells (PBMCs), taken before the second cycle of nivolumab. Receptors originate from a human donor with classical Hodgkin lymphoma.

The sample holds a few counts of this clone. The V and J genes are TRBV10-3 and TRBJ1-2; TRBD1 aligns across 8 bases. V lost 5 bases, J lost 7 bases, and 3 bases stayed unmatched. Germline lookup yields CDR1 ENHRY and CDR2 SYGVKD. This CDR3 is built from 12 residues. CDR3 in DNA: TGTGCCATCAGTCCAGGGGGCCCTGGCTACACCTTC. Encoded protein: CAISPGGPGYTF.

This chain links TRBV7-2 with TRBJ2-5; 7 bases fit TRBD2. V lost 0 bases and J lost 4; bases outside the gene matches: 8. The CDR3 is 16 amino acids. The germline CDR1 and CDR2 sequences are SGHTA and FQGNSA. As DNA, the CDR3 is TGTGCCAGCAGCTTAGCTGGGGGGGACTCAGGAGAGACCCAGTACTTC. Translation: CASSLAGGDSGETQYF.

The rearrangement uses TRBV2 and TRBJ2-5; 11 nucleotides align to TRBD2. The trim removed 4 bases at V and 5 bases at J, leaving 6 bases unmatched. Per germline, CDR1 SNHLY and CDR2 FYNNEI. This CDR3 contains 15 residues. In DNA, the CDR3 is TGTGCCAGCAGTGCTAGCGGGGGGTCCGCGGAGACCCAGTACTTC. Protein product: CASSASGGSAETQYF.

The chain uses TRBV7-7 and TRBJ2-5, with TRBD1 as a possible D gene (6 bases). The CDR3 is made up of 15 amino acids. Germline V gene data show CDR1 as SSHAT and CDR2 as FNYEAQ (reference sequence). Trimming cost V 4 bases and J 0 bases, with 12 bases left between them. CDR3 DNA: TGTGCCAGCAGCTCGGGACAAACGTACCAAGAGACCCAGTACTTC. It translates to CASSSGQTYQETQYF.

The chain has TRBV5-4 and TRBJ2-5; 9 bases line up with TRBD2. V shed 0 bases, J shed 5 bases, and the junction held 5 bases outside the gene matches. The CDR3 sequence is 15 residues long. Per the germline V gene, CDR1 is SGHNT and CDR2 is YYREEE (reference sequence). CDR3 residues: CASSLEAGGAETQYF. The CDR3 DNA follows: TGTGCCAGCAGCTTGGAAGCGGGGGGCGCGGAGACCCAGTACTTC.

This clone was seen a handful of times. This rearrangement joins TRBV27 to TRBJ2-3; no clear D gene. Per the germline V gene, CDR1 is MNHEY and CDR2 is SMNVEV (reference sequence). V lost 6 bases, J lost 6 bases, and 1 base lay in between. CDR3 size: 9 residues. CDR3 sequence: CASRDTQYF. The CDR3 nucleotides read TGTGCCAGCAGGGATACGCAGTATTTT.

The chain joins TRBV19 to TRBJ1-3; unclear D gene. Germline CDR1 LNHDA, CDR2 SQIVND (reference sequence). V lost 7 bases, J lost 0 bases, and 10 bases lay in between. This CDR3 has 14 amino acids. The DNA for the CDR3 is TGTGCCAGTATAGGGTTCCTCTCTGGAAACACCATATATTTT. Amino acid sequence: CASIGFLSGNTIYF.

This clone is labeled as medium-sized (0.01 to 0.1%). Written as DNA, the CDR3 is TGTGCCAGCAGCCAAGAAGGGTGGTCCCAGTCCCTCTACGAGCAGTACTTC. Translated: CASSQEGWSQSLYEQYF. This chain uses TRBV4-2 with TRBJ2-7; no firm D call. Germline CDR1 reads LGHNA; CDR2 reads YNFKEQ. CDR3 length: 17 residues. V lost 0 bases and J 3 bases, leaving 18 bases between the germline ends.

This clone appeared a single time. The chain employs TRBV4-2 and TRBJ1-2, with TRBD1 as a possible D gene (6 bases). This CDR3 region has 17 residues. Trimming removed 3 bases at V and 3 bases at J, with 20 bases between. Per the germline V gene, CDR1 is LGHNA and CDR2 is YNFKEQ. As DNA, the CDR3 is TGTGCCAGCAGCCAGAATCCGCGGCAGGGGAAGCACTATGGCTACACCTTC. Translating gives CASSQNPRQGKHYGYTF.